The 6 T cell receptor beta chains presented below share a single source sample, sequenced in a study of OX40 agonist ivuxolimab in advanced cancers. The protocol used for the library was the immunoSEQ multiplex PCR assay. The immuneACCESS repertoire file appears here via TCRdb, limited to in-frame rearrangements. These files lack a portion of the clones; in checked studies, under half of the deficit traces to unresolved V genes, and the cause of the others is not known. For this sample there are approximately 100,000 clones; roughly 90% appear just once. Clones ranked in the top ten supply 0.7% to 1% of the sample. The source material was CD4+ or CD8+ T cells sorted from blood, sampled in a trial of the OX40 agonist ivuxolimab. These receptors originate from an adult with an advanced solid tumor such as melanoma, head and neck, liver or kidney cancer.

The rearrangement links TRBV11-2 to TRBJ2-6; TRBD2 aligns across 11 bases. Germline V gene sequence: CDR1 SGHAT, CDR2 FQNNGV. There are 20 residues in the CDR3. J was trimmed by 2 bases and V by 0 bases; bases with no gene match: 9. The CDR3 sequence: CASSLEALSGLAAGANVLTF. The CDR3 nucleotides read TGTGCCAGCAGCTTAGAGGCCCTATCGGGACTAGCGGCTGGGGCCAACGTCCTGACTTTC.

CDR3 DNA: TGTGCCAGCAGCACGCGAAGGGCAGGGGCTGGAAACACCATATATTTT. Translating it yields CASSTRRAGAGNTIYF. This chain uses TRBV7-9 with TRBJ1-3; D possibly corresponds to TRBD1 (6 bases). V was clipped by 5 bases and J by 2 bases, with 16 bases between them. CDR1 and CDR2 (germline): SEHNR, FQNEAQ (reference sequence). The CDR3 extends over 16 amino acids.

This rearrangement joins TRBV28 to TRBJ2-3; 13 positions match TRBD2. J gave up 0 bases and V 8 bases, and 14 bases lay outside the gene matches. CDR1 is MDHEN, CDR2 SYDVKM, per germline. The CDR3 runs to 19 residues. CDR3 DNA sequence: TGTGCCAGCCCCCCTATCTGGACTAGCGGGGGCCTGAGCACAGATACGCAGTATTTT. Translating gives CASPPIWTSGGLSTDTQYF. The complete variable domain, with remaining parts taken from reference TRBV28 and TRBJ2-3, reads DVKVTQSSRYLVKRTGEKVFLECVQDMDHENMFWYRQDPGLGLRLIYFSYDVKMKEKGDIPEGYSVSREKKERFSLILESASTNQTSMYLCASPPIWTSGGLSTDTQYFGPGTRLTVL.

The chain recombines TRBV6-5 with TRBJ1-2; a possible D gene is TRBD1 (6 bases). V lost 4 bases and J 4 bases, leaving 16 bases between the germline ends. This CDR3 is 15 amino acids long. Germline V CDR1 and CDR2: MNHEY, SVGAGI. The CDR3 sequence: CASSSQGYSGYGYTF. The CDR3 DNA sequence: TGTGCCAGCAGTTCACAGGGATACTCTGGCTATGGCTACACCTTC.

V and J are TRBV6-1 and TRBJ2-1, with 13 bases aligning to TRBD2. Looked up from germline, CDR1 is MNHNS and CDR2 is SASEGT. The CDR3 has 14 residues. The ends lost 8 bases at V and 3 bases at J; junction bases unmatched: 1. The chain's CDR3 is CASRTSGGYNEQFF. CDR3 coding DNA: TGTGCCAGCCGGACTAGCGGGGGCTACAATGAGCAGTTCTTC.

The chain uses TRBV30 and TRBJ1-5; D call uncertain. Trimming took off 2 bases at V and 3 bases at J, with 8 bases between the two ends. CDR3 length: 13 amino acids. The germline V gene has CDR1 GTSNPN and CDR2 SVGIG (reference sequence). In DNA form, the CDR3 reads TGTGCCTGGAGTCGACGGATCAATCAGCCCCAGCATTTT. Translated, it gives CAWSRRINQPQHF.